Ten or more counts support the clone carrying this T cell receptor beta chain. Its cognate antigen is unknown. The read terminates 3 residues before the CDR3 end, so the remaining end is supplied by the germline J gene. Clones were read by immunoSEQ multiplex PCR, and TCRdb kept only the in-frame ones, dropping some. The repertoire has some 22,000 clones, none seen only once; the ten largest take around 10%. These data belong to a study of T cell clonality in common variable immunodeficiency. Study observations and caveats: Fewer deletions and N-nucleotide insertions were reportedly seen in common variable immunodeficiency TCR beta sequences.

CDR1 SQVTM and CDR2 ANQGSEA come from the germline V gene. This CDR3 has 12 amino acids. With 7 bases removed from V and 1 base from J, the gap between germline ends came to 10 bases. This TCR was sampled from a human donor with common variable immunodeficiency. The V call is TRBV29-1, the J call TRBJ1-1, with D possibly TRBD1 on 5 matching bases. Material: peripheral blood mononuclear cells. CDR3 bases read: TGCAGCGGGTGGGGGGGGAACACTGAA. It codes for CSGWGGNTE. The whole CDR3 sequence reads CSGWGGNTEAFF.